The source of this TCR beta chain is a study of graft-versus-host responses after intestinal transplantation. Proliferating CFSE-low CD3+CD4+ and CD3+CD8+ responders were sorted post-reaction. Data came from immunoSEQ multiplex PCR; TCRdb stores just in-frame clones and leaves some out. The sample comprises 14,000 or so clones, 33% of which are singletons, and 4.5% to 6% rests with the top ten. CDR3 length: 14 residues. The germline gives CDR1 MNHNS, CDR2 SASEGT. The V gene lost 7 bases and the J gene lost 4 bases, with 13 bases spanning the gap. This clone occurred a few times. The chain joins TRBV6-1 to TRBJ2-2; D unclear. This sequence was found in a human patient who received an intestinal transplant. Sequences were derived from alloreactive CD4+ T cells from a mixed lymphocyte reaction culture, sampled before intestinal transplant. Indicated subset: CFSE-low proliferating T cells sorted from roughly 6-day pre-transplant mixed lymphocyte reaction (GvH or HvG direction). This chain's CDR3 is CASMALLGTGELFF. CDR3 nucleotides: TGTGCCAGCATGGCGCTCTTGGGCACCGGGGAGCTGTTTTTT.